Below, 23 T cell receptor beta chains from the same sample are listed, as sequenced in a study of regulatory T cells in long-lasting Graves disease. Time point denoted: newly diagnosed GD, antithyroid drugs for less than 3 months. There was RNA extracted from PBMCs, and the TCR library was made from it. With iRepertoire HTBI primers and Arm-PCR of CDR3 regions, TCR beta libraries were built. TCRdb redid the calling of the multiplex PCR reads with MiXCR, one entry per CDR3 protein. Among 400,000 to 450,000 distinct CDR3 sequences, about 16% were seen once, and the ten largest hold 15% to 20%. The same sample was also studied in work on T cells in Graves' hyperthyroidism and ophthalmopathy.

This specimen consisted of peripheral blood mononuclear cells (PBMCs), obtained at new diagnosis, from a patient treated with antithyroid drugs. The receptors derive from a woman under 40 with Graves disease.

The chain joins TRBV29-1 to TRBJ2-7; 7 bases fit TRBD2. With 3 bases clipped from V and 7 bases from J, the junction kept 12 bases outside the gene matches. This CDR3 has 14 amino acids. Germline lookup yields CDR1 SQVTM and CDR2 ANQGSEA. The CDR3 nucleotides read TGCAGCGTTGAGCCCCAGCGGGGCATGGGGGAGCAGTACTTC. Translating gives CSVEPQRGMGEQYF.

The sample holds a few counts of this clonotype. The V gene is TRBV12-3 or TRBV12-4, the J gene TRBJ1-4; a possible D gene is TRBD1 (5 bases). The CDR3 has 15 residues. V was clipped by 3 bases and J by 0 bases, with 8 bases between them. CDR3 nucleotide sequence: TGTGCCAGCAGTTTTTCGGGGGCAACTAATGAAAAACTGTTTTTT. Translation: CASSFSGATNEKLFF.

This clonotype was counted at least ten times. The V gene is TRBV7-8, the J gene TRBJ2-7; D perhaps matches TRBD2 (5 bases). This CDR3 region has 13 residues. Per the germline V gene, CDR1 is SGHVS and CDR2 is FQNEAQ. V dropped 5 bases and J dropped 2 bases, with 10 bases sitting between them. The CDR3 DNA follows: TGTGCCAGCAGCACGGCCGGGGCCTACGAGCAGTACTTC. It encodes CASSTAGAYEQYF.

There are a few counts of this clonotype. Relative to the germline gene, one junction end is altered; a read error may explain this. J is TRBJ2-1 and V is TRBV5-6; D gene uncertain. Germline V gives CDR1 SGHDT, CDR2 YYEEEE. The CDR3 sequence is 12 residues long. The CDR3 here is CVSQESYNEQFF. The CDR3 nucleotides read TGTGTCAGCCAGGAGTCTTACAATGAGCAGTTCTTC.

This clonotype was detected a few times. The rearrangement joins TRBV7-6 to TRBJ2-1, with TRBD2 matching over 8 bases. Trimming took 1 base from V and 6 from J; bases not matched to a gene: 5. CDR3 length equals 15 residues. Germline CDR1 SGHVS, CDR2 FNYEAQ. The DNA of the CDR3 is TGTGCCAGCAGCTTAGACTACCGGGGGGGCAATGAGCAGTTCTTC. It translates to CASSLDYRGGNEQFF.

This clonotype was detected only once. The chain recombines TRBV19 with TRBJ2-7; 10 nucleotides line up with TRBD2. The CDR3 covers 17 residues. J lost 0 bases, V lost 3 bases, and 8 bases had no gene match. The V gene's germline CDR1 is LNHDA and CDR2 SQIVND (reference sequence). CDR3 sequence (DNA): TGTGCCAGTAGTATCAGACTAGCGGGTCAAGTCTCCTACGAGCAGTACTTC. It encodes CASSIRLAGQVSYEQYF.

This clonotype was recorded a few times. V and J are TRBV6-2 or TRBV6-3 and TRBJ2-3, with D uncertain. The V and J ends lost 5 bases and 6 bases respectively, with 12 bases between them. The length of the CDR3 is 13 residues. CDR1 and CDR2 (germline): MNHEY, SVGEGT. DNA of the CDR3: TGTGCCAGCAGTCCCTCTTCTGTGGATACGCAGTATTTT. This translates into CASSPSSVDTQYF.

This clonotype occurred a few times. This may come from a read error, since a much larger clone is one base off. The chain couples TRBV12-3 or TRBV12-4 to TRBJ2-2; 11 nucleotides align to TRBD2. CDR3 size: 17 residues. The CDR3 bases are TGTGCCAGCAGTTTAGCGGGACTAGCGGCGAACACCGGGGAGCCGTTTTTT. This gives the protein CASSLAGLAANTGEPFF.

The chain carries TRBV6-9 and TRBJ2-7; TRBD2 agrees at 8 bases. The CDR3 totals 15 residues. In germline, CDR1 is MNHGY, CDR2 SVAAGI. Trimming removed 3 bases from V and 3 bases from J; junction bases left unmatched: 7. In nucleotides, the CDR3 is TGTGCCAGCAGTTACTTAGGCGGGAGGAGCTACGAGCAGTACTTC. It codes for CASSYLGGRSYEQYF.

V usage is TRBV11-2 and J usage is TRBJ2-2, with D tentatively TRBD2 (6 bases). The germline V gene encodes CDR1 SGHAT and CDR2 FQNNGV. The germline V and J ends were trimmed by 4 bases and 7 bases, with 16 bases remaining between them. This CDR3 spans 15 amino acids. In DNA, the CDR3 is TGTGCCAGCAGCTCAGGGAACAGGAGGGTCGGGGAGCTGTTTTTT. Protein: CASSSGNRRVGELFF.

The chain has TRBV19 and TRBJ1-1, with D perhaps matching TRBD1 (5 bases). In germline, CDR1 is LNHDA, CDR2 SQIVND (reference sequence). V was clipped by 8 bases and J by 1 base, with 20 bases between them. CDR3 length equals 16 residues. The CDR3 coding sequence is TGTGCCAGTGGGCCATTTGGTTTGGGGGGGAACACTGAAGCTTTCTTT. This gives the protein CASGPFGLGGNTEAFF.

This clonotype was observed a few times. This chain uses TRBV12-3 or TRBV12-4 with TRBJ2-3, with 13 bases identical to TRBD2. The J call may be mistaken, given a closer DNA end match to TRBJ2-5. The CDR3 is made up of 15 amino acids. The CDR3 DNA reads as TGTGCCAGCAGAACACTAGCGGGAGGGCCGGAGACCCAGTACTTC. Protein: CASRTLAGGPETQYF.

This clonotype was found many times. The rearrangement uses TRBV29-1 and TRBJ2-5; TRBD1 agrees at 8 bases. The CDR3 spans 13 residues. Germline V gives CDR1 SQVTM, CDR2 ANQGSEA. J lost 5 bases, V lost 7 bases, and 9 bases had no gene match. The CDR3: CSGNSRGLETQYF. For the CDR3, the DNA is TGCAGCGGTAACAGCAGGGGGCTGGAGACCCAGTACTTC.

This clonotype was counted ten times or more. The V gene is TRBV2, the J gene TRBJ1-6, with TRBD1 identical over 9 bases. The CDR3 is 15 residues long. CDR1 SNHLY and CDR2 FYNNEI come from the germline V gene. V was pared by 6 bases and J by 9 bases, with 9 bases of the junction left unmatched. This CDR3 reads CASSGGQGLGSPLHF. DNA for the CDR3: TGTGCCAGCAGCGGGGGACAGGGTCTTGGTTCACCCCTCCACTTT.

The V and J genes are TRBV28 and TRBJ2-7, with D unresolved. The germline V and J ends were trimmed by 5 bases and 3 bases, with 5 bases remaining between them. From germline, CDR1 is MDHEN and CDR2 SYDVKM. This CDR3 has 11 residues. The CDR3 protein is CASSHNYEQYF. In DNA form, the CDR3 reads TGTGCCAGCAGTCACAACTACGAGCAGTACTTC.

In regard to this clonotype: With a much larger clone just one base away, this may be a read error. The genes are TRBV5-1 and TRBJ1-4; the D gene is possibly TRBD1 (6 bases). The length of the CDR3 is 14 residues. Germline V gene lookup returns CDR1 SGHRS and CDR2 YFSETQ. CDR3 DNA: TGCGCCAGCAGCTTGGCCGGGGGCGGTGAAAAACTGCTTTTT. The encoded protein is CASSLAGGGEKLLF.

The rearrangement joins TRBV13 to TRBJ2-1; 14 nucleotides align to TRBD2. The length of the CDR3 is 15 residues. Trimming cost V 1 base and J 9 bases; bases outside gene matches: 2. CDR1 PRHDT and CDR2 FYEKMQ come from the germline V gene (reference sequence). The CDR3: CASSLVGTSGGEQFF. CDR3 bases: TGTGCCAGCAGCTTAGTCGGGACTAGCGGGGGTGAGCAGTTCTTC.

The V call is TRBV30, the J call TRBJ1-6; 7 positions match TRBD1. Germline loops: CDR1 GTSNPN, CDR2 SVGIG (reference sequence). This CDR3 contains 13 residues. Trimming removed 5 bases from V and 9 bases from J; junction bases left unmatched: 7. The CDR3 spells CAWEPRGGSPLHF. The CDR3 nucleotides read TGTGCCTGGGAACCCAGGGGGGGTTCACCCCTCCACTTT.

The sample holds many counts of this clonotype. V is TRBV27 and J is TRBJ1-6; D is uncertain. The CDR3 spans 13 residues. Germline CDR1 and CDR2: MNHEY and SMNVEV (reference sequence). V gave up 10 bases and J gave up 10 bases, with 17 bases separating them. The CDR3 DNA is TGTGCCACCGGAGTTGAGTTGTACTCACCCCTCCACTTT. Amino acid sequence: CATGVELYSPLHF.

At least ten counts were recorded for this clonotype. The genes are TRBV7-8 and TRBJ2-1; the D gene is possibly TRBD1 (5 bases). Germline V lookup: CDR1 SGHVS, CDR2 FQNEAQ. The CDR3 covers 12 residues. Trimming cost V 1 base and J 8 bases, with 6 bases left between them. The CDR3 spells CASSLVGHEQFF. CDR3 coding DNA: TGTGCCAGCAGCTTAGTGGGGCATGAGCAGTTCTTC.

This clonotype has a handful of counts. The gene calls are TRBV24-1 and TRBJ2-1; D may be TRBD2 (6 bases). Germline CDR1 reads KGHDR; CDR2 reads SFDVKD. V lost 4 bases and J 0 bases, leaving 12 bases between the germline ends. The CDR3 loop spans 16 amino acids. In DNA form, the CDR3 reads TGTGCCACCAGTGACCATAGCGGAGGCTCCTACAATGAGCAGTTCTTC. Amino acids: CATSDHSGGSYNEQFF.

This clonotype was observed a few times. The chain joins TRBV6-1 to TRBJ2-1; TRBD1 or TRBD2 may be the D gene (5 bases each). The V end was cut by 4 bases, the J end by 7 bases, with 14 bases between. Germline V CDR1 and CDR2: MNHNS, SASEGT. CDR3 length: 14 amino acids. CDR3 sequence: CASSAPGRVNEQFF. The CDR3 DNA reads TGTGCCAGCAGTGCCCCGGGACGGGTGAATGAGCAGTTCTTC.

In its sample, this clonotype was seen many times. This rearrangement joins TRBV11-2 to TRBJ2-3; 11 bases fit TRBD2. Trimming removed 5 bases from V and 4 bases from J; junction bases left unmatched: 5. In germline, CDR1 is SGHAT, CDR2 FQNNGV. This CDR3 contains 15 residues. CDR3 DNA sequence: TGTGCCAGCAGCCATAGCGGGAGGGGGGCAGATACGCAGTATTTT. Its translation: CASSHSGRGADTQYF. Full variable domain (outside the CDR3, taken from reference TRBV11-2 and TRBJ2-3): EAGVAQSPRYKIIEKRQSVAFWCNPISGHATLYWYQQILGQGPKLLIQFQNNGVVDDSQLPKDRFSAERLKGVDSTLKIQPAKLEDSAVYLCASSHSGRGADTQYFGPGTRLTVL.